This T cell receptor (beta chain) is drawn from a study of human T cells and chemical hapten exposure. Study details: The study patch tested 0.01% DPC on the upper back and read results at 6 days. Alopecia universalis, totalis or areata was present in patients who were mostly female.

Per the germline V gene, CDR1 is MRHNA and CDR2 is SNTAGT. The CDR3 runs to 15 residues. The V and J ends lost 2 bases and 0 bases respectively, with 9 bases between them. Authors' methods: Samples had a median of around 96,000 TCRs, ranging roughly 20,000 to 690,600. From the RACE reads, TCRdb called clonotypes with MiXCR, one entry per CDR3 protein. The V and J calls were not made by the authors but by TCRdb's processing. The repertoire includes around 380,000 distinct CDR3 sequences, over 5% of them detected once, and around 8.6% sits in the top ten. The time point here: pre-sensitization, week 0. Sample treatment: therapeutic diphenylcyclopropenone sensitization with weekly scalp DPC. The template was total RNA from unfractionated whole blood.

This sequence was found in a woman aged 18-30 years with alopecia areata. Some clones in this sample may be carry-over from other donors' samples. Sample: whole blood, taken in connection with sensitization to the hapten diphenylcyclopropenone (DPC). This chain links TRBV6-4 with TRBJ2-3; D possibly corresponds to TRBD1 (6 bases). The CDR3, as DNA: TGTGCCAGCAGTGACCAGGGGCTCAGCACAGATACGCAGTATTTT. This encodes CASSDQGLSTDTQYF.